Listed here is a single TCR beta chain. Sequencing used immunoSEQ multiplex PCR; TCRdb keeps in-frame clones, though not all of them. The table has roughly 150,000 clones, over 85% seen once. The data stem from a study of control samples from healthy donors and cancer patients. The CDR3 is 16 residues long. Per germline, CDR1 MNHEY and CDR2 SMNVEV (reference sequence). Trimming cost V 5 bases and J 4 bases, with 17 bases left between them. The source of this sequence is a man between 18 and 35 years old in good health. The V and J genes are TRBV27 and TRBJ1-4; D gene uncertain. Sequencing was done on a sample of blood. The CDR3 DNA reads as TGTGCCAGCAGTCTCTCCCCCAACCGTGGTAATGAAAAACTGTTTTTT. Encoded protein: CASSLSPNRGNEKLFF.